This TCR beta chain was identified in a study of molecular identifiers for immune sequencing clone quantification. As for the study in general: In the replicates, RNA derived from around 18,000 or 91,000 naive CD8 cells was divided into five parts, and four were sequenced.

CDR1 is MDHEN and CDR2 is SYDVKM in the germline V gene. V lost 3 bases to trimming and J lost 5 bases; unmatched junction nucleotides: 6. The CDR3 runs 14 residues. For this clonotype: Antigen: not known.

General observations from the study: Whereas clones above 20 RNA copies held under 1% of naive-cell molecules, they held over 99% of effector molecules.

TCRdb re-called the PCR reads through MiXCR, storing one row per CDR3 protein. The sample records approximately 630,000 distinct CDR3 sequences, about 25% being singletons. Naive CD8 T cells were picked out by sorting for CD8+CD4-CCR7+CD45RA+. This chain connects TRBV28 to TRBJ2-5, with 7 nucleotides matching TRBD1. The material sequenced was naive CD8+ T cells from blood, with Jurkat cell RNA spiked in. Subset described: FACS-sorted CD8+CD4-CCR7+CD45RA+ naive T cells. The receptor was derived from a human donor in good health. Some libraries in this study had Jurkat cell RNA spiked in. The CDR3 sequence: CASSFKGAGETQYF. CDR3 nucleotides: TGTGCCAGCAGTTTCAAGGGGGCTGGGGAGACCCAGTACTTC.